This T cell receptor (beta chain) was recorded in a study of T-cell reconstitution after alpha-beta-depleted transplantation in children. Whole-study results and caveats: The origin of alpha-beta T cells about two months after transplant was reportedly several hundred expanded graft clones.

Germline CDR1 reads MNHNS; CDR2 reads SASEGT. This CDR3 contains 15 residues. The V and J ends lost 7 bases and 0 bases, in that order; junction bases with no gene match: 3. The sample holds many counts of this clonotype. Its cognate antigen is unknown. A library of TCRbeta sequences, prepared with unique molecular identifiers, was generated. MiXCR, run by TCRdb on the PCR reads, gives a single entry per CDR3 protein. The sample records more than 85,000 distinct CDR3 sequences, about 7.5% being singletons. The clonotype originates from a boy aged 2 to 9 with acute lymphoblastic leukemia, due to receive a stem cell transplant. V gene TRBV6-1 combines with J gene TRBJ1-3; 10 nucleotides line up with TRBD1. Sequencing used PBMCs, obtained before TCRalphabeta/CD19-depleted stem cell transplant. CDR3 bases: TGTGCCAGCACCTGGACAGGGGGCTCTGGAAACACCATATATTTT. Translating gives CASTWTGGSGNTIYF.